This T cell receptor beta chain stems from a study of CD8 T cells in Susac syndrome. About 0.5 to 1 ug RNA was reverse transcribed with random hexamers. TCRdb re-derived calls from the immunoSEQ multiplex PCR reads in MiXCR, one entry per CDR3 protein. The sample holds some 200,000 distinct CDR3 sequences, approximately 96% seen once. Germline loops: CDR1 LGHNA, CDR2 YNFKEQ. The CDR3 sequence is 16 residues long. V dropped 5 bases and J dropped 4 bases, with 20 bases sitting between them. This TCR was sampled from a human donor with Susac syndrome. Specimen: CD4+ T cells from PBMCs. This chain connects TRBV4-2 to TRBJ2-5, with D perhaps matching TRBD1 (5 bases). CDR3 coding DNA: TGTGCCAGCAGCAAGATAGGAGAAGGGGTGGGAGAGACCCAGTACTTC. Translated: CASSKIGEGVGETQYF.